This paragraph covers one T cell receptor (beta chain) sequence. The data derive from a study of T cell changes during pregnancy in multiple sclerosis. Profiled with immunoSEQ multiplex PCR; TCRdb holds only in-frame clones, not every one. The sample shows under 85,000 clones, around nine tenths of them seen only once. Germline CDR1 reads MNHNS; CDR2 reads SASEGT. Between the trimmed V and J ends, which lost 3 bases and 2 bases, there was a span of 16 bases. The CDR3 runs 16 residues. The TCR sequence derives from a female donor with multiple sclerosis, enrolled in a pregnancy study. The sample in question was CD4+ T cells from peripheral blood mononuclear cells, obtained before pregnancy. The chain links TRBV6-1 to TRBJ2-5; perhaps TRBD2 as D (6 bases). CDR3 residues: CASSDLGGPRQETQYF. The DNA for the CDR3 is TGTGCCAGCAGTGACCTGGGAGGACCTCGACAAGAGACCCAGTACTTC.